This T cell receptor beta chain was obtained from a study of regulatory T cells in long-lasting Graves disease. Documented time point: newly diagnosed GD, antithyroid drugs for less than 3 months. Construction of the TCR library relied on RNA isolated from PBMCs. The germline V gene has CDR1 SGHDT and CDR2 YYEEEE. The CDR3 is 17 amino acids. V lost 3 bases and J lost 0; bases outside the gene matches: 7. Building the TCR beta libraries relied on iRepertoire HTBI primers, and CDR3 regions underwent Arm-PCR. TCRdb processed the multiplex PCR reads anew with MiXCR; each CDR3 protein has one entry. The data contain about 530,000 distinct CDR3 sequences, roughly 15% of them seen just once; the ten biggest clones take up just under 25%. These same records also appear under a second study, on T cells in Graves' hyperthyroidism and ophthalmopathy.

The TCR sequence derives from a middle-aged woman with Graves disease. This specimen was peripheral blood mononuclear cells (PBMCs), taken at new diagnosis, from a patient treated with antithyroid drugs. The chain joins TRBV5-6 to TRBJ1-3; 9 bases fit TRBD1. Written as DNA, the CDR3 is TGTGCCAGCAGCTCCGGGACAGGGTATTTCTCTGGAAACACCATATATTTT. Translated: CASSSGTGYFSGNTIYF.